This T cell receptor (beta chain) was identified during a study of T-cell memory formation after mild COVID-19. CDR3 size: 12 residues. Germline lookup yields CDR1 DFQATT and CDR2 SNEGSKA (reference sequence). Trimming left V 6 bases short and J 1 base short, with 8 bases between. Study conclusions and caveats: Researchers found some responding clones in pre-infection memory, a sign that cross-reactive memory joined. Largely, contracting CD4+ clones fell within CM and EM, and contracting CD8+ clones within EMRA.

This clonotype was detected only a few times. The antigen is unknown. Each CDR3 protein gets one entry after TCRdb re-called the 5' RACE reads with MiXCR. The table records around 260,000 distinct CDR3 sequences, around 15% of them present only once. The receptor was isolated from a man younger than 35 who had mild COVID-19 (a few samples of this study predate the infection). Cell type and time point are not known. The sequencing sample was made of PBMCs or a T cell subset sorted from them (not recorded which). This sequence joins TRBV20-1 and TRBJ2-3, with D uncertain. DNA for the CDR3: TGCAGTGCCAGACGGCGCACAGATACGCAGTATTTT. It encodes CSARRRTDTQYF.